This TCR beta chain derives from a study of cytomegalovirus exposure and HLA in healthy donors. Germline CDR1 SGHVS, CDR2 FQNEAQ. The V segment lost 5 bases and the J segment 5 bases; nucleotides outside the gene matches: 7. This CDR3 contains 14 residues. Primers for the PCR totalled 60 Vbeta and 13 Jbeta. TCRdb's table, derived via immunoSEQ multiplex PCR, lists solely in-frame clones and lacks some. The sample has under 200,000 clones, roughly 85% seen once. The V and J genes are TRBV7-8 and TRBJ2-5, with 8 bases matching TRBD2. This clonotype was sampled from a woman in her forties in good health and CMV-seronegative. The source material was PBMCs. CDR3 sequence (DNA): TGTGCCAGCAGCCCAACGACTAGCGCGGAGACCCAGTACTTC. Its protein product is CASSPTTSAETQYF. The full variable domain, rest sourced from reference TRBV7-8 and TRBJ2-5, is GAGVSQSPRYKVAKRGQDVALRCDPISGHVSLFWYQQALGQGPEFLTYFQNEAQLDKSGLPSDRFFAERPEGSVSTLKIQRTQQEDSAVYLCASSPTTSAETQYFGPGTRLLVL.